Following are 24 T cell receptor beta chains from one sample sequenced in a study of T cell clonality in common variable immunodeficiency. Produced via immunoSEQ multiplex PCR; TCRdb's table is partial and in-frame only. Sampling found about 52,000 clones, none seen once. Sequences were obtained from peripheral blood mononuclear cells. The source is a person between 18 and 75 years old in good health.

This clone was seen at least ten times. The CDR3 is cut off 3 residues early in the read; its end comes from the germline J gene. This chain uses TRBV29-1 with TRBJ1-2; D might be TRBD1 (5 bases). The CDR3 is made up of 15 amino acids. Trimming left V 6 bases short and J 0 bases short, with 17 bases between. In germline, CDR1 is SQVTM, CDR2 ANQGSEA. The sequenced CDR3 bases are TGCAGCGTGCGAGGATCAGAGGGGTCTAACTATGGC. It translates to CSVRGSEGSNYG. The complete CDR3 sequence is CSVRGSEGSNYGYTF.

The table lists this clone with a few counts. The CDR3 extends 3 residues past the end of the read, so its final part is completed from the germline J gene. The chain couples TRBV7-2 to TRBJ2-7; no clear D gene. Trimming took 1 base from V and 4 from J, leaving 8 bases between them. In germline, CDR1 is SGHTA, CDR2 FQGNSA. This CDR3 spans 13 amino acids. The sequenced part of the CDR3 DNA is TGTGCCAGCAGCTTAGGGTCCACTTACGAG. Protein product: CASSLGSTYE. The complete CDR3 protein is CASSLGSTYEQYF. Using reference TRBV7-2 and TRBJ2-7 for the parts outside the CDR3, the full variable domain is GAGVSQSPSNKVTEKGKDVELRCDPISGHTALYWYRQSLGQGLEFLIYFQGNSAPDKSGLPSDRFSAERTGGSVSTLTIQRTQQEDSAVYLCASSLGSTYEQYFGPGTRLTVT.

This clone has a count of ten or more. The read terminates 3 residues ahead of where the CDR3 ends, so the germline J gene completes it. This chain uses TRBV6-2 or TRBV6-3 with TRBJ1-2, with D unclear. Germline V gene data show CDR1 as MNHEY and CDR2 as SVGEGT. Trimming shortened V by 0 bases and J by 4 bases, and 9 bases separated the two germline ends. This CDR3 region has 14 residues. CDR3 residues: CASSYSTRVYGYTF. The sequenced CDR3 bases are TGTGCCAGCAGTTACTCGACAAGGGTCTATGGC.

A remark on this clone: The read comes to an end 3 residues before the CDR3 does, leaving the germline J gene to fill in the end. The V and J genes are TRBV6-2 or TRBV6-3 and TRBJ1-4, with 7 nucleotides matching TRBD1. Germline V lookup: CDR1 MNHEY, CDR2 SVGEGT. The CDR3 is made up of 16 amino acids. V shed 7 bases and J 7 bases; nucleotides not matched to a gene: 15. The sequenced part of the CDR3 DNA is TGTGCCAGCACAAGACCGAAGGGGGCCGGAGGTGAAAAA. Encoded protein: CASTRPKGAGGEK. The entire CDR3 reads CASTRPKGAGGEKLFF.

This clone occurred many times. The sequenced part of the CDR3 DNA is TGTGCCACCGGACAGGGGGGGAACACTGAA. Translation: CATGQGGNTE. The whole CDR3 is CATGQGGNTEAFF. This chain connects TRBV10-3 to TRBJ1-1; 10 bases align to TRBD1. The DNA ends 3 residues before the CDR3 does, and the rest of the CDR3 is filled in from the germline J gene. The V gene's germline CDR1 is ENHRY and CDR2 SYGVKD. This CDR3 is 13 amino acids long. The V and J ends lost 10 bases and 1 base, in that order; junction bases with no gene match: 3.

This clone was seen a handful of times. The read stops 3 residues short of the end of the CDR3; the missing end is completed from the germline J gene. This chain connects TRBV18 to TRBJ2-2, with 7 bases matching TRBD2. This CDR3 spans 15 amino acids. CDR1 and CDR2 from the germline V gene are KGHSH and LQKENI. CDR3 DNA (partial): TGTGCCAGCTCACCTCGGGCCGGGACTAATGAAAAG. It specifies CASSPRAGTNEK. The full CDR3 reads CASSPRAGTNEKLFF.

In this sample, this clone turned up many times. The read ends 3 residues shy of where the CDR3 ends; the end is completed using the germline J gene. The chain couples TRBV7-3 to TRBJ2-1; 11 bases are shared with TRBD2. This CDR3 region has 15 residues. The germline CDR1 and CDR2 sequences are SGHTA and FQGTGA. V was clipped by 5 bases and J by 3 bases; unmatched bases: 3. The covered CDR3 bases are TGTGCCAGCAGCCCAACTAGCGGGAGCTACAATGAG. It yields the protein CASSPTSGSYNE. The complete CDR3 sequence is CASSPTSGSYNEQFF.

This clone was seen a few times. The read terminates 3 residues before the CDR3 end, so the remaining end is supplied by the germline J gene. The J gene is TRBJ1-5, the V gene TRBV18, with D unclear. The V and J ends lost 3 bases and 0 bases respectively, with 6 bases between them. CDR3 length: 14 residues. The germline V gene has CDR1 KGHSH and CDR2 LQKENI. The sequenced part of the CDR3 DNA is TGTGCCAGCTCACCCGGGGATAGCAATCAGCCC. Translation gives CASSPGDSNQP. The whole CDR3 is CASSPGDSNQPQHF.

In the case of this clone: The CDR3 extends 3 residues past the end of the read, so its final part is completed from the germline J gene. This sample also contains other DNA sequences that code for the same CDR3. The V gene is TRBV6-1, the J gene TRBJ1-1; D call uncertain. The CDR3 spans 14 residues. The V gene's germline CDR1 is MNHNS and CDR2 SASEGT. V lost 2 bases, J lost 2 bases, and 9 bases lay in between. The sequenced CDR3 bases are TGTGCCAGCAGTGAAAGGGCACAAAACACTGAA. It yields the protein CASSERAQNTE. The entire CDR3 protein reads CASSERAQNTEAFF.

This clone was seen at least ten times. The part of the CDR3 DNA that was read is TGTGCCAGCAGCGTCCCGGGTACAGATACG. Its protein is CASSVPGTDT. In full, the CDR3 reads CASSVPGTDTQYF. J is TRBJ2-3 and V is TRBV7-2, with D unresolved. The read gets to within 3 residues of the CDR3 end, and the germline J gene fills in the rest. The CDR3 runs 13 residues. Trimming stripped 5 bases from V and 3 bases from J, with 9 bases between. The germline V gene encodes CDR1 SGHTA and CDR2 FQGNSA.

Concerning this clone: Read data end 3 residues before the CDR3 end; the end is taken from the germline J gene. The chain is built from TRBV7-9 and TRBJ2-5; no reliable D call. The V and J ends lost 5 bases and 4 bases respectively, with 5 bases between them. Looked up from germline, CDR1 is SEHNR and CDR2 is FQNEAQ (reference sequence). This CDR3 has 11 residues. The covered CDR3 bases are TGTGCCAGCAGCCCCCTAGAGACC. It codes for CASSPLET. The entire CDR3 protein reads CASSPLETQYF. The full variable domain, in which reference TRBV7-9 and TRBJ2-5 provide the parts outside the CDR3, is DTGVSQNPRHKITKRGQNVTFRCDPISEHNRLYWYRQTLGQGPEFLTYFQNEAQLEKSRLLSDRFSAERPKGSFSTLEIQRTEQGDSAMYLCASSPLETQYFGPGTRLLVL.

The table lists this clone with many counts. With the read ending 3 residues before the CDR3 end, the germline J gene is used to fill in that end. The chain is built from TRBV5-1 and TRBJ2-2; D ambiguous. Germline loops: CDR1 SGHRS, CDR2 YFSETQ. This CDR3 is built from 14 residues. Trimming took off 0 bases at V and 4 bases at J, with 7 bases between the two ends. The CDR3 spells CASSLEGPTGELFF. Incomplete CDR3 DNA: TGCGCCAGCAGCTTGGAGGGTCCCACCGGGGAG.

This clone was seen many times. The read comes to an end 3 residues before the CDR3 does, leaving the germline J gene to fill in the end. V gene TRBV20-1 combines with J gene TRBJ2-7; TRBD1 matches 7 bases. In germline, CDR1 is DFQATT, CDR2 SNEGSKA (reference sequence). V lost 6 bases and J lost 0; bases outside the gene matches: 8. The CDR3 has 14 amino acids. CDR3 sequence: CSADPGQSSYEQYF. The covered CDR3 bases are TGCAGTGCAGATCCGGGACAGTCCTCCTACGAG.

As to this clone: The read gets to within 3 residues of the CDR3 end, and the germline J gene fills in the rest. This chain links TRBV20-1 with TRBJ2-7; 10 bases fit TRBD1. The CDR3 sequence is 13 residues long. Germline V gene sequence: CDR1 DFQATT, CDR2 SNEGSKA (reference sequence). The CDR3 spells CSIRTGGSYEQYF. CDR3 DNA (partial): TGCAGCATTAGGACAGGGGGTTCCTACGAG.

This clone occurred many times. Read data end 3 residues before the CDR3 end; the end is taken from the germline J gene. This chain connects TRBV6-2 or TRBV6-3 to TRBJ1-1; the D gene is possibly TRBD1 (5 bases). Germline V lookup: CDR1 MNHEY, CDR2 SVGEGT. The CDR3 spans 13 residues. The sequenced part of the CDR3 DNA is TGTGCCAGCCTACAGACAGCTAACGCGGGG. Its translation: CASLQTANAG. The CDR3 as a whole reads CASLQTANAGAFF.

This clone was found many times. At one of its ends the junction is not consistent with the germline gene, which may arise from a read error. The read halts 3 residues ahead of the CDR3 end, with the missing end drawn from the germline J gene. V and J are TRBV4-2 and TRBJ2-5; 8 bases line up with TRBD2. The CDR3 runs to 15 residues. Germline V CDR1 and CDR2: LGHNA, YNFKEQ. The sequenced CDR3 bases are TGCGCCAGCAGCCAAGAACGGGGGGGCCGGGAGACC. Translating gives CASSQERGGRET. The full CDR3 sequence reads CASSQERGGRETQYF.

This clone was seen many times. The read halts 3 residues ahead of the CDR3 end, with the missing end drawn from the germline J gene. V and J are TRBV29-1 and TRBJ2-7; 7 bases map to TRBD2. This CDR3 is 13 amino acids long. The V gene end was trimmed by 7 bases and the J gene end by 2 bases; junction bases not matched to a gene: 8. The germline V gene has CDR1 SQVTM and CDR2 ANQGSEA. CDR3 sequence: CSAKRDQPYEQYF. CDR3 DNA (partial): TGCAGCGCAAAGCGGGACCAACCCTACGAG.

This clone was found many times. The read ends 3 residues before the CDR3 terminus; that terminus is restored from the germline J gene. This rearrangement joins TRBV6-2 or TRBV6-3 to TRBJ2-1, with D uncertain. The CDR3 is 16 residues long. Trimming cost V 4 bases and J 5 bases, with 18 bases left between them. Germline V gives CDR1 MNHEY, CDR2 SVGEGT. The CDR3 region is CASSSSAFTTHNEQFF. Partial CDR3 DNA: TGTGCCAGCAGTTCCTCTGCCTTTACTACTCACAATGAG.

Worth noting for this clone: The CDR3 end is not reached by the read, which stops 3 residues before it; the germline J gene fills it in. The gene calls are TRBV7-2 and TRBJ1-1; the D gene is possibly TRBD1 (6 bases). V lost 1 base and J lost 4, with 10 bases in between. The germline V gene encodes CDR1 SGHTA and CDR2 FQGNSA. The CDR3 length is 14 residues. The CDR3 here is CASSLEGGGTEAFF. CDR3 bases read: TGTGCCAGCAGCTTAGAGGGGGGGGGCACTGAA.

In this sample, this clone turned up many times. The read terminates 3 residues before the CDR3 end, so the remaining end is supplied by the germline J gene. The V gene is TRBV20-1, the J gene TRBJ1-1, with no clear D. This CDR3 comprises 12 residues. Germline V gene lookup returns CDR1 DFQATT and CDR2 SNEGSKA (reference sequence). Trimming pared 6 bases from V and 4 bases from J, leaving 12 bases between. The sequenced part of the CDR3 DNA is TGCAGTGCCCGGGTTCAACTCACTGAA. This gives the protein CSARVQLTE. The whole CDR3 sequence is CSARVQLTEAFF.

This clone was observed a few times. The read gets to within 3 residues of the CDR3 end, and the germline J gene fills in the rest. The chain links TRBV19 to TRBJ2-3; tentative D call: TRBD2 (7 bases). CDR3 length: 18 residues. V was cut by 1 base and J by 0 bases, with 17 bases left in between. Germline V CDR1 and CDR2: LNHDA, SQIVND (reference sequence). The CDR3 loop is CASSIVTSPGGSTDTQYF. CDR3 DNA (partial): TGTGCCAGTAGTATAGTGACTAGCCCGGGGGGCAGCACAGATACG.

This clone was counted ten times or more. The missing CDR3 end, 3 residues past where the read stops, is filled in from the germline J gene. This chain uses TRBV6-2 or TRBV6-3 with TRBJ1-1; D is unclear. The CDR3 runs to 14 residues. Germline CDR1 MNHEY, CDR2 SVGEGT. V lost 5 bases, J lost 1 base, and 11 bases lay in between. The sequenced part of the CDR3 DNA is TGTGCCAGCAGTGGTGTCATCGGGAACACTGAA. This codes for CASSGVIGNTE. The whole CDR3 is CASSGVIGNTEAFF.

About this clone itself: The read gets to within 3 residues of the CDR3 end, and the germline J gene fills in the rest. The J gene is TRBJ1-1, the V gene TRBV7-9; 9 bases fit TRBD1. The CDR3 extends over 15 amino acids. With V trimmed by 3 bases and J by 4 bases, 6 bases remained unmatched. CDR1 and CDR2 (germline): SEHNR, FQNEAQ (reference sequence). Incomplete CDR3 DNA: TGTGCCAGCAGCTTTTGGACAGGGGACGGCACTGAA. Translating it yields CASSFWTGDGTE. The entire CDR3 protein reads CASSFWTGDGTEAFF.

This clone came up many times. The missing CDR3 end, 3 residues past where the read stops, is filled in from the germline J gene. The gene calls are TRBV10-3 and TRBJ1-1; D is unclear. With 5 bases removed from V and 3 bases from J, the gap between germline ends came to 13 bases. The V gene's germline CDR1 is ENHRY and CDR2 SYGVKD. This CDR3 has 14 amino acids. The CDR3 bases that were read are TGTGCCATCAGTCAAGTCAGGTTGGACACTGAA. This encodes CAISQVRLDTE. The full-length CDR3 reads as CAISQVRLDTEAFF.